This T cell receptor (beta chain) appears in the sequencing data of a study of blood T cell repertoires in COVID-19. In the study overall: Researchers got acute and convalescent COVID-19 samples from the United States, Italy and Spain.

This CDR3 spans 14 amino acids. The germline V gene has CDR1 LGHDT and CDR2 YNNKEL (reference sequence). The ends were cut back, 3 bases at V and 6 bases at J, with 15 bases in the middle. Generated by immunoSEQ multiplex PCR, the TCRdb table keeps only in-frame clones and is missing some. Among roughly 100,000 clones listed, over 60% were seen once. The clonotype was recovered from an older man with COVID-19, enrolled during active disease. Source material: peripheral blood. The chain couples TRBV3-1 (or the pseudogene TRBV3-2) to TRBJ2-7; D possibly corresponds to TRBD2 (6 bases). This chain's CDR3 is CASSQGGRRGEQYF. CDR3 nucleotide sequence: TGTGCCAGCAGCCAGGGGGGACGACGAGGCGAGCAGTACTTC.